Below, 4 T cell receptor beta chains from the same sample are listed, as sequenced in a study of T cells in Graves' hyperthyroidism and ophthalmopathy. Using RNA transcripts as the source, TCR beta CDR3 regions were amplified. Initially, a first-round RT-PCR of the TCR CDR3 employed the HTBI primer set. TCRdb re-derived calls from the multiplex PCR reads in MiXCR, one entry per CDR3 protein. The table has nearly 600,000 distinct CDR3 sequences, about 14% seen once. Sequenced sample: blood. The receptors here all came from a woman younger than 30 with Graves' ophthalmopathy.

This clonotype appeared a few times. The chain uses TRBV20-1 and TRBJ2-2; no firm D call. V dropped 3 bases and J dropped 0 bases, with 17 bases sitting between them. This CDR3 spans 17 amino acids. In germline, CDR1 is DFQATT, CDR2 SNEGSKA (reference sequence). The chain's CDR3 is CSARRKATLSNTGELFF. In DNA, the CDR3 is TGCAGTGCTAGGCGGAAAGCGACACTCTCGAACACCGGGGAGCTGTTTTTT.

This clonotype was seen ten or more times. V gene TRBV3-1 combines with J gene TRBJ2-2; possible D gene TRBD2, 5 bases. V dropped 2 bases and J dropped 7 bases, with 8 bases sitting between them. There are 13 residues in the CDR3. The germline CDR1 and CDR2 sequences are LGHDT and YNNKEL (reference sequence). CDR3 coding DNA: TGTGCCAGCAGCCAAAGTCGGGACGGGGAGCTGTTTTTT. This sequence encodes CASSQSRDGELFF.

The V gene is TRBV9, the J gene TRBJ2-7, with D unresolved. This CDR3 spans 14 amino acids. The V end lost 0 bases, the J end lost 0 bases, and 7 bases lay between the germline ends. Germline CDR1 SGDLS, CDR2 YYNGEE. CDR3 protein: CASSVEATSYEQYF. CDR3 nucleotides: TGTGCCAGCAGCGTAGAGGCTACCTCCTACGAGCAGTACTTC. The variable domain in full, with the rest retrieved from reference TRBV9 and TRBJ2-7, is DSGVTQTPKHLITATGQRVTLRCSPRSGDLSVYWYQQSLDQGLQFLIQYYNGEERAKGNILERFSAQQFPDLHSELNLSSLELGDSALYFCASSVEATSYEQYFGPGTRLTVT.

This clonotype was seen many times. The chain joins TRBV27 to TRBJ2-7; 9 bases fit TRBD1. In germline, CDR1 is MNHEY, CDR2 SMNVEV (reference sequence). The CDR3 has 16 amino acids. V was pared by 6 bases and J by 0 bases, with 9 bases of the junction left unmatched. CDR3: CASRPLTGGFSYEQYF. Written as DNA, the CDR3 is TGTGCCAGCAGACCTCTGACAGGGGGTTTCTCCTACGAGCAGTACTTC.